Following are 26 T cell receptor beta chains from one sample sequenced in a study of cytomegalovirus exposure and HLA in healthy donors. PCR amplification relied on 60 Vbeta primers (plus 13 Jbeta primers). Using immunoSEQ multiplex PCR, the repertoire was profiled, and TCRdb retains in-frame clones only, with some absent. The sample comprises 150,000 to 160,000 clones, roughly 80% of which are singletons, and less than 10% rests with the top ten. Sequenced material: PBMCs. These receptors were obtained from a young man in good health and CMV-seropositive.

This rearrangement joins TRBV7-2 to TRBJ1-4; 9 bases are shared with TRBD1. In germline, CDR1 is SGHTA, CDR2 FQGNSA. Trimming removed 5 bases from V and 4 bases from J; junction bases left unmatched: 5. The CDR3 spans 15 residues. The CDR3 spells CASSTQGAFNEKLFF. CDR3 nucleotides: TGTGCCAGCAGCACACAGGGGGCCTTTAATGAAAAACTGTTTTTT.

This clone was seen a few times. V and J are TRBV5-6 and TRBJ1-2; 8 nucleotides match TRBD1. There are 14 residues in the CDR3. The germline gives CDR1 SGHDT, CDR2 YYEEEE. V dropped 5 bases and J dropped 7; count of bases not matched to a gene: 10. CDR3 nucleotides: TGTGCCAGCAGATATCAGGGGGCGCGTTTTGGCTACACCTTC. Protein sequence: CASRYQGARFGYTF.

This clone ranks as medium-sized. This chain uses TRBV30 with TRBJ1-1, with D possibly matching TRBD1 (6 bases). V gave up 3 bases and J gave up 3 bases, with 8 bases separating them. The CDR3 runs 12 residues. CDR1 GTSNPN and CDR2 SVGIG come from the germline V gene (reference sequence). CDR3 coding DNA: TGTGCCTGGAGGGGGGCTGACACTGAAGCTTTCTTT. Protein product: CAWRGADTEAFF. Combining the CDR3 with reference TRBV30 and TRBJ1-1 gives the whole variable domain SQTIHQWPATLVQPVGSPLSLECTVEGTSNPNLYWYRQAAGRGLQLLFYSVGIGQISSEVPQNLSASRPQDRQFILSSKKLLLSDSGFYLCAWRGADTEAFFGQGTRLTVV.

V is TRBV10-3 and J is TRBJ2-7, with D perhaps TRBD2 (6 bases). Deletions cut 1 base from V and 1 base from J, with 11 bases between. CDR3 size: 15 residues. Germline lookup yields CDR1 ENHRY and CDR2 SYGVKD. In nucleotides, the CDR3 is TGTGCCATCAGTGAGTTTCGGGGGAAATCCTACGAGCAGTACTTC. Its protein is CAISEFRGKSYEQYF.

V and J are TRBV7-8 and TRBJ2-5, with D uncertain. Trimming stripped 1 base from V and 5 bases from J, with 8 bases between. The germline V gene encodes CDR1 SGHVS and CDR2 FQNEAQ. This CDR3 contains 13 residues. CDR3 residues: CASSLGSRETQYF. CDR3 coding DNA: TGTGCCAGCAGCTTAGGGTCTCGGGAGACCCAGTACTTC.

To note about this clone: At one of its ends the junction is not consistent with the germline gene, which may arise from a read error. The chain has TRBV18 and TRBJ1-1; 7 bases line up with TRBD1. The CDR3 has 14 amino acids. Germline values: CDR1 KGHSH, CDR2 LQKENI. This chain's CDR3 is CASSEGAQNAEAFF. The CDR3 coding sequence is TGTGCCAGCTCTGAGGGGGCCCAGAACGCTGAAGCTTTCTTT.

The rearrangement uses TRBV15 and TRBJ1-3; D is undetermined. V gave up 3 bases and J gave up 2 bases, with 8 bases separating them. The CDR3 covers 14 residues. Per germline, CDR1 LNHNV and CDR2 YYDKDF (reference sequence). The CDR3 DNA sequence: TGTGCCACCAGCAGGAAGGGAGCTGGAAACACCATATATTTT. Translating it yields CATSRKGAGNTIYF.

V gene TRBV7-9 combines with J gene TRBJ2-5; 8 nucleotides match TRBD2. Per germline, CDR1 SEHNR and CDR2 FQNEAQ (reference sequence). The V and J ends lost 5 bases and 5 bases, in that order; junction bases with no gene match: 16. This CDR3 is 17 amino acids long. The CDR3 spells CASSLGTGGPLGETQYF. DNA of the CDR3: TGTGCCAGCAGCCTAGGGACGGGGGGGCCCTTGGGGGAGACCCAGTACTTC.

The V gene is TRBV6-5, the J gene TRBJ2-7; D not certain. The CDR3 runs to 15 residues. Looked up from germline, CDR1 is MNHEY and CDR2 is SVGAGI. The V end lost 1 base, the J end lost 4 bases, and 14 bases lay between the germline ends. The CDR3 coding sequence is TGTGCCAGCAGTTACTTACAGTACCCATCTTACGAGCAGTACTTC. Translating gives CASSYLQYPSYEQYF.

The CDR3 loop reads CASSFRHGYTF. The CDR3 bases are TGTGCCAGCAGTTTCAGGCATGGCTACACCTTC. V usage is TRBV28 and J usage is TRBJ1-2; unclear D gene. Germline CDR1 reads MDHEN; CDR2 reads SYDVKM. V was cut by 3 bases and J by 6 bases, with 5 bases left in between. The CDR3 has 11 residues.

The chain has TRBV19 and TRBJ2-7, with D perhaps TRBD2 (6 bases). CDR3 length: 12 amino acids. Trimming took 5 bases from V and 3 from J, leaving 8 bases between them. CDR1 LNHDA and CDR2 SQIVND come from the germline V gene (reference sequence). CDR3: CASSPDYYEQYF. The CDR3 DNA reads TGTGCCAGTAGTCCGGACTACTACGAGCAGTACTTC.

The J gene is TRBJ2-1, the V gene TRBV7-6; maybe TRBD1 (5 bases). Looked up from germline, CDR1 is SGHVS and CDR2 is FNYEAQ. The V gene lost 3 bases and the J gene lost 8 bases, with 14 bases spanning the gap. The CDR3 runs 14 residues. CDR3 region: CASSLRSQGDEQFF. In nucleotides, the CDR3 is TGTGCCAGCAGCTTGAGGTCCCAAGGGGATGAGCAGTTCTTC.

The rearrangement joins TRBV30 to TRBJ1-5, with D perhaps matching TRBD1 (5 bases). Germline-derived CDR1 and CDR2 are GTSNPN and SVGIG (reference sequence). CDR3 length equals 13 residues. Trimming shortened V by 1 base and J by 5 bases, and 9 bases separated the two germline ends. CDR3 in amino acids: CAWSAREDQPQHF. CDR3 DNA: TGTGCCTGGAGTGCCAGGGAGGATCAGCCCCAGCATTTT.

This chain links TRBV7-9 with TRBJ2-5, with D possibly matching TRBD2 (5 bases). In germline, CDR1 is SEHNR, CDR2 FQNEAQ (reference sequence). The CDR3 covers 17 residues. The germline V and J ends were trimmed by 1 base and 5 bases, with 20 bases remaining between them. The CDR3 DNA reads TGTGCCAGCAGCTTAGGGTCCAGGACTGAACACCGGGAGACCCAGTACTTC. Protein: CASSLGSRTEHRETQYF.

The J gene is TRBJ2-1, the V gene TRBV5-1; 13 bases are shared with TRBD2. This CDR3 has 17 amino acids. After removal of 1 base from V and 6 bases from J, the junction contained 7 bases not matched to a gene. Germline loops: CDR1 SGHRS, CDR2 YFSETQ. In DNA form, the CDR3 reads TGCGCCAGCAGCTTGCCCGGACTAGCGGGAGTGAGCAATGAGCAGTTCTTC. Translating gives CASSLPGLAGVSNEQFF.

The chain links TRBV7-9 to TRBJ2-7; TRBD2 matches 8 bases. Trimming at V came to 5 bases and at J to 5 bases, leaving 8 bases not matched to a gene. CDR1 is SEHNR, CDR2 FQNEAQ, per germline (reference sequence). There are 14 residues in the CDR3. As DNA, the CDR3 is TGTGCCAGCAGCCCATCTGCGGGGGGCGACGAGCAGTACTTC. Amino acid sequence: CASSPSAGGDEQYF.

In this sample, this clone turned up once. V usage is TRBV18 and J usage is TRBJ2-2; 7 bases are a match to TRBD1. The V gene's germline CDR1 is KGHSH and CDR2 LQKENI. The CDR3 consists of 14 residues. V lost 3 bases, J lost 7 bases, and 5 bases stayed unmatched. CDR3 DNA sequence: TGTGCCAGCTCACCCGGGACAGTTTACGGGGAGCTGTTTTTT. Translated: CASSPGTVYGELFF.

The chain joins TRBV15 to TRBJ2-1; tentative D call: TRBD2 (5 bases). CDR3 length equals 13 residues. V was clipped by 8 bases and J by 7 bases, with 15 bases between them. Germline CDR1 is LNHNV and CDR2 is YYDKDF (reference sequence). The CDR3 DNA reads as TGTGCCACCGGACTTGAGGCGGGTAATGAGCAGTTCTTC. Translation: CATGLEAGNEQFF.

V is TRBV11-2 and J is TRBJ1-6; the D gene is possibly TRBD1 (6 bases). CDR1 and CDR2 (germline): SGHAT, FQNNGV. CDR3 length: 16 residues. V gave up 4 bases and J gave up 10 bases, with 20 bases separating them. CDR3 DNA: TGTGCCAGCAGCTCTATCTTAGAACAGGGAAGCTCACCCCTCCACTTT. Protein sequence: CASSSILEQGSSPLHF.

The chain is built from TRBV2 and TRBJ2-7; 14 bases align to TRBD2. Germline CDR1 SNHLY, CDR2 FYNNEI. V gave up 7 bases and J gave up 3 bases; unmatched junction bases: 2. The length of the CDR3 is 14 residues. The CDR3 loop reads CASTGLAGGYEQYF. The CDR3 DNA follows: TGTGCCAGCACCGGACTAGCGGGAGGCTACGAGCAGTACTTC.

In DNA form, the CDR3 reads TGCGCCAGCAGTGAGTCGAATATACCGACAGAGACCTACGAGCAGTACTTC. Translation: CASSESNIPTETYEQYF. V and J are TRBV10-1 and TRBJ2-7, with a tentative D call TRBD1 (5 bases). This CDR3 is built from 17 residues. Germline V gives CDR1 WNHNN, CDR2 SYGVQD (reference sequence). V was trimmed by 0 bases and J by 2 bases, leaving 17 bases between them.

This clone was seen only a few times. This rearrangement joins TRBV5-4 to TRBJ1-3; 8 nucleotides match TRBD1. This CDR3 has 13 residues. With V trimmed by 0 bases and J by 14 bases, 7 bases remained unmatched. Germline lookup yields CDR1 SGHNT and CDR2 YYREEE (reference sequence). This chain's CDR3 is CASSLEDWGQVYF. As DNA, the CDR3 is TGTGCCAGCAGCTTGGAAGATTGGGGACAGGTATATTTT.

The rearrangement joins TRBV2 to TRBJ1-5, with 8 bases lining up with TRBD1. J gave up 6 bases and V 4 bases, and 8 bases lay outside the gene matches. Per the germline V gene, CDR1 is SNHLY and CDR2 is FYNNEI. This CDR3 region has 15 residues. The CDR3 region is CASSVPGTGGQPQHF. CDR3 DNA: TGTGCCAGCAGTGTTCCAGGGACAGGTGGTCAGCCCCAGCATTTT.

This chain uses TRBV30 with TRBJ1-5; 8 bases are a match to TRBD1. CDR3 length: 15 residues. The trim removed 6 bases at V and 5 bases at J, leaving 12 bases unmatched. Germline CDR1 GTSNPN, CDR2 SVGIG (reference sequence). This chain's CDR3 is CACSPGTGLYQPQHF. The CDR3 DNA follows: TGTGCCTGTAGCCCCGGGACAGGCCTTTATCAGCCCCAGCATTTT.

The table lists this clone with a count of one. The chain has TRBV5-4 and TRBJ2-3, with 10 bases identical to TRBD2. V gave up 3 bases and J gave up 3 bases; unmatched junction bases: 7. CDR3 length: 16 residues. Germline values: CDR1 SGHNT, CDR2 YYREEE (reference sequence). The CDR3 sequence: CASSWTGTSATDTQYF. CDR3 DNA: TGTGCCAGCAGCTGGACCGGGACTAGCGCTACAGATACGCAGTATTTT.

This sequence joins TRBV7-2 and TRBJ2-5; 9 bases line up with TRBD2. The CDR3 runs 16 residues. The germline CDR1 and CDR2 sequences are SGHTA and FQGNSA. The junction had 6 bases not matched to a gene; V was cut back by 0 bases and J by 4 bases. CDR3 loop: CASSLARAGGPETQYF. CDR3 bases: TGTGCCAGCAGCTTAGCGCGGGCGGGGGGGCCAGAGACCCAGTACTTC.